The clone carrying this TCR beta chain was seen a handful of times. The antigen is not known. The sample comes from a study of response to subunit inactivated influenza vaccine. Whole-study findings and limits: Each seasonal influenza vaccination, the authors suggested, recruits few new T cells.

TCRdb re-called the RT-PCR reads with MiXCR, one entry per CDR3 protein. The table includes under 550,000 distinct CDR3 sequences, less than 8% detected once. The CDR3 contains 16 residues. V was clipped by 4 bases and J by 4 bases, with 17 bases between them. The germline V gene encodes CDR1 SGHRS and CDR2 YFSETQ. The material was PBMCs from blood, obtained less than 25 months after vaccination. V is TRBV5-1 and J is TRBJ2-2, with no clear D. This sequence was found in a man between 50 and 69 years old who received an inactivated influenza vaccine. This CDR3 is CASSPRTDKTTGELFF. The CDR3 DNA reads as TGCGCCAGCAGCCCAAGAACTGACAAGACCACCGGGGAGCTGTTTTTT.